Following are 27 T cell receptor beta chains from one sample sequenced in a study of shared clonotypes between healthy human individuals. TCRdb's copy holds only in-frame clones and misses some; the assay was immunoSEQ multiplex PCR. The sample includes about 1.1 million clones, roughly 74% seen only once; the top ten take roughly 0.62%. Source material: memory CD4+ T cells from PBMCs. Subset noted: CD45RA-negative fraction. These receptors originate from a young man in good health. Some clones in this sample may be carry-over from other donors' samples.

The chain couples TRBV13 to TRBJ1-5; D is unclear. This CDR3 comprises 12 residues. V was cut by 3 bases and J by 5 bases, with 5 bases left in between. CDR1 and CDR2 (germline): PRHDT, FYEKMQ (reference sequence). Here the CDR3 reads CASSFLDQPQHF. DNA of the CDR3: TGTGCCAGCAGCTTTCTTGATCAGCCCCAGCATTTT.

J is TRBJ2-3 and V is TRBV28, with D possibly matching TRBD2 (7 bases). V was trimmed by 5 bases and J by 1 base, leaving 13 bases between them. The CDR3 consists of 15 residues. CDR1 and CDR2 from the germline V gene are MDHEN and SYDVKM. DNA for the CDR3: TGTGCCAGCAGTGGGGGGGCTAGCGGCACAGATACGCAGTATTTT. This sequence encodes CASSGGASGTDTQYF.

This clone was seen a handful of times. The rearrangement uses TRBV28 and TRBJ1-2, with 8 bases lining up with TRBD1. Looked up from germline, CDR1 is MDHEN and CDR2 is SYDVKM. The CDR3 runs to 14 residues. V was clipped by 7 bases and J by 2 bases; unmatched bases: 6. CDR3 DNA sequence: TGTGCCAGCACGACGGGGGACAGGAACTATGGCTACACCTTC. Its translation is CASTTGDRNYGYTF.

This sequence joins TRBV28 and TRBJ2-7; maybe TRBD2 (6 bases). Germline V gene data show CDR1 as MDHEN and CDR2 as SYDVKM. The CDR3 is 16 amino acids. Trimming shortened V by 6 bases and J by 2 bases, and 20 bases separated the two germline ends. DNA of the CDR3: TGTGCCAGCAGGCGCCTCACCGGGACTCTTGCCTACGAGCAGTACTTC. As protein: CASRRLTGTLAYEQYF.

This clone was seen at least ten times. The chain uses TRBV7-9 and TRBJ1-3, with D tentatively TRBD1 (5 bases). CDR1 is SEHNR and CDR2 is FQNEAQ in the germline V gene (reference sequence). V lost 5 bases to trimming and J lost 4 bases, with 15 bases between them. This CDR3 is built from 15 residues. The DNA for the CDR3 is TGTGCCAGCAGCACCCAGGGACTTTTCGGAAACACCATATATTTT. Amino acids: CASSTQGLFGNTIYF. The full variable domain, with the rest looked up from reference TRBV7-9 and TRBJ1-3, is DTGVSQNPRHKITKRGQNVTFRCDPISEHNRLYWYRQTLGQGPEFLTYFQNEAQLEKSRLLSDRFSAERPKGSFSTLEIQRTEQGDSAMYLCASSTQGLFGNTIYFGEGSWLTVV.

This chain links TRBV5-6 with TRBJ2-7; the D is unclear. The CDR3 has 14 amino acids. Germline V lookup: CDR1 SGHDT, CDR2 YYEEEE. Deletions cut 3 bases from V and 2 bases from J, with 12 bases between. In nucleotides, the CDR3 is TGTGCCAGCAGCTATAGACGGCCCACCTACGAGCAGTACTTC. Amino acids: CASSYRRPTYEQYF.

The chain is built from TRBV7-3 and TRBJ2-1; TRBD2 matches at 12 bases. J was trimmed by 0 bases and V by 5 bases; bases with no gene match: 8. The CDR3 extends over 18 amino acids. Per germline, CDR1 SGHTA and CDR2 FQGTGA. DNA of the CDR3: TGTGCCAGCAGCCCACTAGCGGGAGGATCGCTCTCCTACAATGAGCAGTTCTTC. Translation gives CASSPLAGGSLSYNEQFF.

The V gene is TRBV7-9, the J gene TRBJ2-5; 7 bases match TRBD1. The end of the DNA aligns better with TRBJ2-7, so the J call may be wrong. Germline values: CDR1 SEHNR, CDR2 FQNEAQ (reference sequence). The CDR3 runs 15 residues. CDR3 sequence: CASSLGGGYPFEQYF. The CDR3 region has the DNA TGTGCCAGCAGCTTAGGAGGGGGCTACCCCTTCGAGCAGTACTTC.

V usage is TRBV5-1 and J usage is TRBJ2-1; TRBD2 matches 7 bases. The CDR3 consists of 14 residues. Germline lookup yields CDR1 SGHRS and CDR2 YFSETQ. The junction had 8 bases not matched to a gene; V was cut back by 7 bases and J by 4 bases. For the CDR3, the DNA is TGCGCCAGCCACAGCGGGAATGTATACAATGAGCAGTTCTTC. This gives the protein CASHSGNVYNEQFF.

The gene calls are TRBV25-1 and TRBJ1-2, with D possibly being TRBD1 (6 bases). From germline, CDR1 is MGHDK and CDR2 SYGVNS. V was trimmed by 3 bases and J by 8 bases, leaving 13 bases between them. CDR3 length: 13 amino acids. CDR3 protein: CASSEAGAFGYTF. CDR3 sequence (DNA): TGTGCCAGCAGTGAGGCAGGGGCCTTCGGCTACACCTTC.

Notes on this clone: The identical CDR3 is also encoded by other nucleotide sequences in the sample. The rearrangement links TRBV7-9 to TRBJ2-6; no clear D gene. The CDR3 consists of 13 residues. V lost 3 bases, J lost 4 bases, and 4 bases lay in between. CDR1 is SEHNR, CDR2 FQNEAQ, per germline (reference sequence). CDR3 nucleotides: TGTGCCAGCAGCTTGACCGGGGCCAACGTCCTGACTTTC. Protein: CASSLTGANVLTF.

The V and J genes are TRBV28 and TRBJ2-6; D is ambiguous. The CDR3 has 14 amino acids. Germline lookup yields CDR1 MDHEN and CDR2 SYDVKM. Trimming stripped 0 bases from V and 2 bases from J, with 2 bases between. The chain's CDR3 is CASSLWAGANVLTF. DNA of the CDR3: TGTGCCAGCAGTTTATGGGCTGGGGCCAACGTCCTGACTTTC.

The chain links TRBV28 to TRBJ2-3; 10 bases line up with TRBD2. V lost 6 bases to trimming and J lost 2 bases; unmatched junction nucleotides: 5. The CDR3 is 15 residues long. CDR1 and CDR2 (germline): MDHEN, SYDVKM. CDR3 bases: TGTGCCAGCAGCACGACTAGCGGGCTCACAGATACGCAGTATTTT. Amino acids: CASSTTSGLTDTQYF.

This chain connects TRBV28 to TRBJ1-2; D is uncertain. The germline V and J ends were trimmed by 3 bases and 2 bases, with 10 bases remaining between them. The CDR3 is 14 residues long. Germline loops: CDR1 MDHEN, CDR2 SYDVKM. The CDR3 DNA sequence: TGTGCCAGCAGTTTCAGTGGCTGGAACTATGGCTACACCTTC. It encodes CASSFSGWNYGYTF.

V gene TRBV6-5 combines with J gene TRBJ2-2, with unresolved D. V was shortened by 1 base and J by 13 bases, with 10 bases between the two germline ends. Germline V gene data show CDR1 as MNHEY and CDR2 as SVGAGI. This CDR3 is 12 amino acids long. The CDR3 bases are TGTGCCAGCAGTTACTTAAGTGGTCGGCTGTTTTTT. It specifies CASSYLSGRLFF.

In this sample, this clone turned up a few times. V is TRBV29-1 and J is TRBJ1-5, with no clear D. Looked up from germline, CDR1 is SQVTM and CDR2 is ANQGSEA. The CDR3 has 14 residues. The V gene lost 4 bases and the J gene lost 0 bases, with 10 bases spanning the gap. CDR3 loop: CSVASDNSNQPQHF. The CDR3 DNA sequence: TGCAGCGTTGCGTCAGATAATAGCAATCAGCCCCAGCATTTT.

The rearrangement links TRBV2 to TRBJ1-1; D remains ambiguous. V was trimmed by 5 bases and J by 2 bases, leaving 12 bases between them. Germline loops: CDR1 SNHLY, CDR2 FYNNEI. The CDR3 is 14 amino acids. This chain's CDR3 is CASSFHRDNTEAFF. The DNA of the CDR3 is TGTGCCAGCAGTTTCCACCGGGATAACACTGAAGCTTTCTTT.

This clone was picked up many times. V is TRBV2 and J is TRBJ1-1, with D unclear. V lost 6 bases, J lost 8 bases, and 16 bases lay in between. Germline CDR1 is SNHLY and CDR2 is FYNNEI. This CDR3 is built from 13 residues. The CDR3 loop is CASRPDQHGEAFF. CDR3 DNA: TGTGCCAGCAGACCCGACCAGCACGGGGAAGCTTTCTTT.

In this sample, this clone turned up a few times. The chain recombines TRBV19 with TRBJ1-1, with 7 positions matching TRBD1. Germline V CDR1 and CDR2: LNHDA, SQIVND (reference sequence). V was pared by 5 bases and J by 1 base, with 7 bases of the junction left unmatched. CDR3 length: 15 amino acids. Here the CDR3 reads CASSLTTGKNTEAFF. The CDR3 DNA reads TGTGCCAGTAGTTTGACGACAGGGAAGAACACTGAAGCTTTCTTT.

This clone has more than one count but fewer than ten. The V gene is TRBV10-3, the J gene TRBJ2-7; 7 bases map to TRBD1. CDR1 is ENHRY and CDR2 is SYGVKD in the germline V gene. This CDR3 is 14 amino acids long. The V gene end was trimmed by 2 bases and the J gene end by 3 bases; junction bases not matched to a gene: 4. The DNA of the CDR3 is TGTGCCATCAGTGAGCAGGGGGACATCTACGAGCAGTACTTC. Protein: CAISEQGDIYEQYF.

This sequence joins TRBV20-1 and TRBJ2-1; D call uncertain. Germline V lookup: CDR1 DFQATT, CDR2 SNEGSKA (reference sequence). V lost 4 bases and J 2 bases, leaving 3 bases between the germline ends. CDR3 length equals 11 residues. CDR3 region: CSAITYNEQFF. CDR3 bases: TGCAGTGCTATAACCTACAATGAGCAGTTCTTC.

The chain links TRBV2 to TRBJ2-5, with no clear D. The CDR3 totals 13 residues. V was pared by 5 bases and J by 1 base, with 8 bases between. Germline V lookup: CDR1 SNHLY, CDR2 FYNNEI. The CDR3 nucleotides are TGTGCCAGCAGTCGGACGGTCCAAGAGACCCAGTACTTC. Its protein product is CASSRTVQETQYF.

This chain links TRBV7-2 with TRBJ2-7, with D tentatively TRBD1 (5 bases). The CDR3 runs to 17 residues. The V and J ends lost 1 base and 4 bases respectively, with 20 bases between them. From germline, CDR1 is SGHTA and CDR2 FQGNSA. The CDR3 DNA reads as TGTGCCAGCAGCTTAGGGGGTCTGGCAGGGATGCGTTACGAGCAGTACTTC. This gives the protein CASSLGGLAGMRYEQYF.

The chain has TRBV27 and TRBJ2-7; the match to TRBD2 covers 11 bases. The ends lost 1 base at V and 9 bases at J; junction bases unmatched: 5. Germline V gene lookup returns CDR1 MNHEY and CDR2 SMNVEV (reference sequence). This CDR3 is 14 amino acids long. CDR3 DNA: TGTGCCAGCAGTTTATATCGGGGACTAGCGGCGCAGTACTTC. Translated, it gives CASSLYRGLAAQYF.

This chain joins TRBV25-1 and TRBJ1-3; TRBD1 might be the D (5 bases). Deletions cut 4 bases from V and 2 bases from J, with 18 bases between. The germline V gene encodes CDR1 MGHDK and CDR2 SYGVNS. This CDR3 has 17 amino acids. CDR3 sequence (DNA): TGTGCCAGCAGTGGAATTCATCAGGGAAGTACTGGAAACACCATATATTTT. It translates to CASSGIHQGSTGNTIYF.

The CDR3 DNA follows: TGTGCCAGCAGCGTAGGGACTACAGACAATGAGCAGTTCTTC. Amino acids: CASSVGTTDNEQFF. The genes are TRBV9 and TRBJ2-1; perhaps TRBD2 as D (6 bases). V was pared by 0 bases and J by 5 bases, with 9 bases between. The CDR3 is 14 amino acids. The germline V gene encodes CDR1 SGDLS and CDR2 YYNGEE.

The chain couples TRBV7-9 to TRBJ2-3; D is possibly TRBD2 (6 bases). V shed 8 bases and J shed 1 base, with 19 bases lying between them. The CDR3 spans 16 residues. Germline V gene sequence: CDR1 SEHNR, CDR2 FQNEAQ (reference sequence). The CDR3 region is CASAPLGLARTDTQYF. The CDR3 nucleotides are TGTGCCAGCGCTCCCCTAGGGCTAGCGCGCACAGATACGCAGTATTTT.